The present entry profiles one TCR beta chain with its context. Its antigen is undetermined. This sample stems from a study of response to subunit inactivated influenza vaccine. TCRdb re-called the RT-PCR reads with MiXCR, one entry per CDR3 protein. The sample has approximately 500,000 distinct CDR3 sequences, approximately 12% seen once; the top ten hold around 14%. Study results and caveats: Only a handful of new T cells, the authors suggested, are recruited with each seasonal influenza vaccination.

Germline lookup yields CDR1 LGHNA and CDR2 YSLEER. The length of the CDR3 is 15 residues. V lost 0 bases and J lost 5; bases outside the gene matches: 5. Sequenced material: PBMCs from blood, taken 40 to 50 days after vaccination. V is TRBV4-3 and J is TRBJ2-5; TRBD1 aligns across 8 bases. This TCR was sampled from a man aged 45-65 years who received an inactivated influenza vaccine. This CDR3 reads CASSQETGDRETQYF. The CDR3 region has the DNA TGCGCCAGCAGCCAAGAGACAGGGGATAGGGAGACCCAGTACTTC.